This T cell receptor beta chain was sequenced during a study of cytomegalovirus exposure and HLA in healthy donors. Points from the study as a whole: Most TCR sequences were uncommon, yet certain public TCRs appeared in many donors. Based on reports, TCR beta sequences accurately predicted HLA-A and HLA-B alleles for most subjects. A list of 150 or so TCR beta chains associated with cytomegalovirus was given.

This clone showed up just once. Its antigen is not known. Researchers ran the PCR with 60 Vbeta and 13 Jbeta primers. Generated by immunoSEQ multiplex PCR, the TCRdb table keeps only in-frame clones and is missing some. The sample records approximately 69,000 clones, around 76% being singletons. The origin of this receptor is a man in his late teens or twenties in good health and CMV-seronegative. The sequencing input was PBMCs.

The CDR3 DNA reads as TGTGCCAGCAGCCACCCCAGGGAAGGGTCTGGGGCCAACGTCCTGACTTTC. It translates to CASSHPREGSGANVLTF. The chain recombines TRBV9 with TRBJ2-6, with D perhaps TRBD1 (5 bases). The germline V and J ends were trimmed by 4 bases and 1 base, with 15 bases remaining between them. The CDR3 sequence is 17 residues long. Germline V CDR1 and CDR2: SGDLS, YYNGEE.